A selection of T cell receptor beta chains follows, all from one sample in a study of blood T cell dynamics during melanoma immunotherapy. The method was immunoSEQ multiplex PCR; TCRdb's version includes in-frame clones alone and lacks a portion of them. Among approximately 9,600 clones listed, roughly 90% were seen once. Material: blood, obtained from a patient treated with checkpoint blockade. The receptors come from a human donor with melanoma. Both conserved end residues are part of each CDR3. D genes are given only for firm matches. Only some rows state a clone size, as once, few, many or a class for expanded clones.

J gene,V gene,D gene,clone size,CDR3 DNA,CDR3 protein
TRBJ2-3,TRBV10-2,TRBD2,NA,TGCGCCAGCAGTGCGGTAGCGGGAGAAGGTACGCAGTATTTT,CASSAVAGEGTQYF
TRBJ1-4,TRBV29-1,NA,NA,TGCAGCGCGTTTGGGGGGGAAAAACTGTTTTTT,CSAFGGEKLFF
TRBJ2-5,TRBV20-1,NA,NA,TGCAGTGCTGGGCCACAAGAGACCCAGTACTTC,CSAGPQETQYF
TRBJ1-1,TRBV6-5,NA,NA,TGTGCCAGCAGTCTTCACAGGAACACTGAAGCTTTCTTT,CASSLHRNTEAFF
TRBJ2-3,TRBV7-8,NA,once,TGTGCCAGCAGCTTAATGGGACGTTCCAGCACAGATACGCAGTATTTT,CASSLMGRSSTDTQYF
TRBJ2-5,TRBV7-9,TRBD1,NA,TGTGCCAGCAGCTTAGGAAGGACAGGGTCGTCTTTGCAGACCCAGTACTTC,CASSLGRTGSSLQTQYF
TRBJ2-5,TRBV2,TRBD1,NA,TGTGCCACCGGGGACAGGGGAGAGACCCAGTACTTC,CATGDRGETQYF
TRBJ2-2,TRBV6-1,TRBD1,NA,TGTGCCAGCAGTGTAGGGACAGTCAACACCGGGGAGCTGTTTTTT,CASSVGTVNTGELFF
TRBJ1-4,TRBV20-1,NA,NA,TGCAGTGCTAGAGGGAAACAAAAACTGTTTTTT,CSARGKQKLFF
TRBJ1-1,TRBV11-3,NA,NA,TGTGCCAGCAGCTTAGAGGGGGAAGAAGCTTTCTTT,CASSLEGEEAFF
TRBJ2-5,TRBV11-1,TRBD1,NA,TGTGCCAGCAGCGTCGACAGGGGTATAGAGACCCAGTACTTC,CASSVDRGIETQYF
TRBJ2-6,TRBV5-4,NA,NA,TGTGCCAGCCGGAGGAGCTCTGGGGCCAACGTCCTGACTTTC,CASRRSSGANVLTF
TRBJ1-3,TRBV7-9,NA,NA,TGTGCCAGCAGCTTCCCGGCGGCAAATACGGGAAACACCATATATTTT,CASSFPAANTGNTIYF
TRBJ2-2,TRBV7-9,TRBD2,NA,TGTGCCAGCAGCTCTAGAGCGGGGGGCTCGAACACCGGGGAGCTGTTTTTT,CASSSRAGGSNTGELFF
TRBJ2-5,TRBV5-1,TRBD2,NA,TGCGCCAGCAGCTTGAATCCAGCGGGGAGCCAAGAGACCCAGTACTTC,CASSLNPAGSQETQYF
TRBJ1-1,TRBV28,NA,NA,TGTGCCAGCAGTTCCCCCGGGTGGAACACTGAAGCTTTCTTT,CASSSPGWNTEAFF
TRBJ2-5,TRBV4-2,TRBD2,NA,TGTGCCAGCAGCCAAGATCTGCGCGGGGGGGCGCAGACCCAGTACTTC,CASSQDLRGGAQTQYF